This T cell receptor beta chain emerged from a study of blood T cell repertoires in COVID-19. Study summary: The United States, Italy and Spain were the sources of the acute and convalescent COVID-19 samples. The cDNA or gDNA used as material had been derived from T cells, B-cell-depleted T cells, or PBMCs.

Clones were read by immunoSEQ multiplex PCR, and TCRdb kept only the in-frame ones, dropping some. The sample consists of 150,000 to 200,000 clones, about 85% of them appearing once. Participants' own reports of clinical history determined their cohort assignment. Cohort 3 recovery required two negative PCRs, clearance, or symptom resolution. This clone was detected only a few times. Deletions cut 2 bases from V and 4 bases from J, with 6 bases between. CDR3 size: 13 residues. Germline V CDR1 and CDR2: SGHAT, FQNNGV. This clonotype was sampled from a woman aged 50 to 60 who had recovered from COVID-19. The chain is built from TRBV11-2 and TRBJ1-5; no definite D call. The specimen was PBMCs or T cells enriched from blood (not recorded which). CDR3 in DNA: TGTGCCAGCAGCTTATCCGTTAATCAGCCCCAGCATTTT. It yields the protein CASSLSVNQPQHF.